This T cell receptor (beta chain) came from a study of cytomegalovirus exposure and HLA in healthy donors. Primers included in the PCR were 60 Vbeta and 13 Jbeta primers. Some clones are missing from TCRdb's copy, which holds only in-frame ones; the method was immunoSEQ multiplex PCR. The table lists tens of thousands of clones, about 74% of them singletons. Germline lookup yields CDR1 MDHEN and CDR2 SYDVKM. Losses at the gene ends were 7 bases for V and 8 bases for J; bases not matched to a gene: 12. This CDR3 spans 15 amino acids. Sequencing input: PBMCs. This clonotype was sampled from a man aged 25-40 years in good health and CMV-seronegative. The chain uses TRBV28 and TRBJ2-1; 9 nucleotides line up with TRBD1. The CDR3 loop is CASTAGQGKVDEQFF. DNA for the CDR3: TGTGCCAGCACTGCCGGACAGGGGAAAGTCGATGAGCAGTTCTTC.